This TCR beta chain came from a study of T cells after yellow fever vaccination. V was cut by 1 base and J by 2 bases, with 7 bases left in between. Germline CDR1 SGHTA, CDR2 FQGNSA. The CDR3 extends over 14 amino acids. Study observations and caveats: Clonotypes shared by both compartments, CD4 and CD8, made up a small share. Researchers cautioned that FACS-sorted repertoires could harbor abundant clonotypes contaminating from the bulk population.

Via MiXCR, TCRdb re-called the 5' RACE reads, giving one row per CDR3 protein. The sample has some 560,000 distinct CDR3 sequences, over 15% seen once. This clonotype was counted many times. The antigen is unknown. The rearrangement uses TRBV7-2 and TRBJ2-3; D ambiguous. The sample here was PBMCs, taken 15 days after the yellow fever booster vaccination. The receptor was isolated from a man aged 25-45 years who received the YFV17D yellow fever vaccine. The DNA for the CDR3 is TGTGCCAGCAGCTTAGTCGGCTACACAGATACGCAGTATTTT. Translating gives CASSLVGYTDTQYF.